Given below is one T cell receptor beta chain in context. Using immunoSEQ multiplex PCR, the repertoire was profiled, and TCRdb retains in-frame clones only, with some absent. Here the sample spans fewer than 15,000 clones, roughly nine tenths being singletons. Germline V gene data show CDR1 as MDHEN and CDR2 as SYDVKM. CDR3 length: 13 amino acids. V lost 6 bases, J lost 4 bases, and 12 bases lay in between. This sample was taken from a study of T cell changes during pregnancy in multiple sclerosis. Source: CD8+ T cells from peripheral blood mononuclear cells, taken after pregnancy. The receptor's source is a female donor in good health, enrolled as a control in a pregnancy study. The chain uses TRBV28 and TRBJ1-1, with D perhaps matching TRBD1 (6 bases). CDR3 coding DNA: TGTGCCAGCAGCTGGACAGACCGCACTGAAGCTTTCTTT. Translation: CASSWTDRTEAFF.